This TCR beta chain comes out of a study of PD-L1 blockade in urothelial cancer. Study-level background: After treatment start, blood was analyzed at 3 weeks (second dose) and at 6 weeks.

Germline CDR1 is SGHAT and CDR2 is FQNNGV. With 1 base clipped from V and 0 bases from J, the junction kept 2 bases outside the gene matches. This CDR3 spans 15 amino acids. General study findings and limits: Sub-median blood TCR clonality before treatment predicted longer survival.

Concerning this clone: Its antigen remains unidentified.

Profiling relied on immunoSEQ multiplex PCR, and the TCRdb table lists in-frame clones only, not all of them. The profile shows 60,000 to 65,000 clones, around 81% of them singletons. Time point meaning: pretreatment peripheral blood. All patients carried locally advanced or metastatic urothelial carcinoma. Here the sequenced sample was PBMCs, taken around atezolizumab (anti-PD-L1) treatment. This rearrangement joins TRBV11-2 to TRBJ2-5, with TRBD2 matching over 7 bases. This TCR was recovered from a man in his sixties or seventies with urothelial cancer. This chain's CDR3 is CASSLGLADQETQYF. The CDR3 coding sequence is TGTGCCAGCAGCTTAGGCCTAGCGGACCAAGAGACCCAGTACTTC.